This section outlines one T cell receptor (beta chain) sequence together with its context. Its antigen remains unidentified. Unmatched junction bases numbered 0, after V lost 2 bases and J lost 3 bases. Looked up from germline, CDR1 is MNHEY and CDR2 is SVGAGI. This CDR3 has 13 residues. The entry originates in a study of chemoradiotherapy in HPV16-positive cancers. On the study more broadly: A couple of HPV16-positive patients' cells yielded candidate HPV-specific clones and common motifs. Study findings and constraints: Functional assays defining HPV-specific T cells used only a couple of HPV16-positive patients.

The method was immunoSEQ multiplex PCR; TCRdb's version includes in-frame clones alone and lacks a portion of them. The sample shows around 33,000 clones, approximately 88% of them seen only once. Repertoires were sampled repeatedly during chemoradiotherapy. This chain joins TRBV6-5 and TRBJ2-7; 8 bases align to TRBD1. The specimen was blood, collected from a patient who underwent chemoradiotherapy. The TCR originated in a human donor with HPV-associated anogenital cancer. CDR3 amino acids: CASSYDRGYEQYF. In DNA, the CDR3 is TGTGCCAGCAGTTACGACAGGGGCTACGAGCAGTACTTC.